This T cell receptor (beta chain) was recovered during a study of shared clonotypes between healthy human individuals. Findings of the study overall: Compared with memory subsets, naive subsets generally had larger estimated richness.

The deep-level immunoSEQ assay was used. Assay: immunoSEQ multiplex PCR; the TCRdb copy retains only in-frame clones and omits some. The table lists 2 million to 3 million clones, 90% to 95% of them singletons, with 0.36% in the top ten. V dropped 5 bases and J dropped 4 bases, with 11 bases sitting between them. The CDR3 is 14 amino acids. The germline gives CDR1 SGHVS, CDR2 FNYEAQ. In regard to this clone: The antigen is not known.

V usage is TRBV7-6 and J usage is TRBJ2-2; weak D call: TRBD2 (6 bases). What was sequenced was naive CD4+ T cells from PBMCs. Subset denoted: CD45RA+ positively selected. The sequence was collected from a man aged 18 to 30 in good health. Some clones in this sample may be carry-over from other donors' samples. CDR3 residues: CASSRGTATGELFF. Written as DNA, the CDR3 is TGTGCCAGCAGCCGTGGGACTGCCACCGGGGAGCTGTTTTTT.